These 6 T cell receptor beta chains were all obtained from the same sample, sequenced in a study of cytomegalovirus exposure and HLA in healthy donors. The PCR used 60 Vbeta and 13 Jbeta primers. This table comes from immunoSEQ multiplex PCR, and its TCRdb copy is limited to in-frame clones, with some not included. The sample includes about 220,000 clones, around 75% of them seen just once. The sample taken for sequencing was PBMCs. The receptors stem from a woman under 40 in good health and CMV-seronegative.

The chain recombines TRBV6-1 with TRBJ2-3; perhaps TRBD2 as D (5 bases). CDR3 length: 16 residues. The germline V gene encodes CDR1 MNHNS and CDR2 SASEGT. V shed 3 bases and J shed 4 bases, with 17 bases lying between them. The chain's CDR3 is CASSDGRGLASDTQYF. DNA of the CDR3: TGTGCCAGCAGTGACGGTCGAGGGCTAGCATCAGATACGCAGTATTTT.

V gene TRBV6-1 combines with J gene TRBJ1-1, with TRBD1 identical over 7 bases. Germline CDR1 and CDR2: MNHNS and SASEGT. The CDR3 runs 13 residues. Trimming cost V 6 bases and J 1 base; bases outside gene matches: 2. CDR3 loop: CASRWTGNTEAFF. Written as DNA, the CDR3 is TGTGCCAGCAGGTGGACAGGGAACACTGAAGCTTTCTTT.

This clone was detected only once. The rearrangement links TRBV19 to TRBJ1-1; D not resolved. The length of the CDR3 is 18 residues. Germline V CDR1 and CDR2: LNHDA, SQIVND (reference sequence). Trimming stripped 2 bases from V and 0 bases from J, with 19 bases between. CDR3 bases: TGTGCCAGTAGTATAATTCTCGGCAGCGGCGGGTTGAACACTGAAGCTTTCTTT. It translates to CASSIILGSGGLNTEAFF. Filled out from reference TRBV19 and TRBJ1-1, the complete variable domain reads DGGITQSPKYLFRKEGQNVTLSCEQNLNHDAMYWYRQDPGQGLRLIYYSQIVNDFQKGDIAEGYSVSREKKESFPLTVTSAQKNPTAFYLCASSIILGSGGLNTEAFFGQGTRLTVV.

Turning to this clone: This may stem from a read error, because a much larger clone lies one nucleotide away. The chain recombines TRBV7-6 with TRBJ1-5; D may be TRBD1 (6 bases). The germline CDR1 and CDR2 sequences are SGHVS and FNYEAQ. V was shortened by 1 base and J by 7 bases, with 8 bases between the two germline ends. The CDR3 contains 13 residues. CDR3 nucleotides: TGTGCCAGCAGCTTAGACAGGGCACAGCCCCAGCATTTT. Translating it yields CASSLDRAQPQHF. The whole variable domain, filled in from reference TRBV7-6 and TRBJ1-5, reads GAGVSQSPRYKVTKRGQDVALRCDPISGHVSLYWYRQALGQGPEFLTYFNYEAQQDKSGLPNDRFSAERPEGSISTLTIQRTEQRDSAMYRCASSLDRAQPQHFGDGTRLSIL.

The CDR3 nucleotides are TGTGCCAGCTCACCTAACCGGGACAGGACTGACACTGAAGCTTTCTTT. It codes for CASSPNRDRTDTEAFF. The V call is TRBV18, the J call TRBJ1-1; 8 bases match TRBD1. Germline V gives CDR1 KGHSH, CDR2 LQKENI. The CDR3 covers 16 residues. With V trimmed by 3 bases and J by 3 bases, 9 bases remained unmatched. The full variable domain, completed using reference TRBV18 and TRBJ1-1, is NAGVMQNPRHLVRRRGQEARLRCSPMKGHSHVYWYRQLPEEGLKFMVYLQKENIIDESGMPKERFSAEFPKEGPSILRIQQVVRGDSAAYFCASSPNRDRTDTEAFFGQGTRLTVV.

The CDR3 nucleotides read TGTGCCTGGACGAAAAGGGACAGAGCCTACGAGCAGTACTTC. This translates into CAWTKRDRAYEQYF. V and J are TRBV30 and TRBJ2-7, with TRBD1 matching 7 bases. The germline V gene has CDR1 GTSNPN and CDR2 SVGIG (reference sequence). The CDR3 covers 14 residues. V was clipped by 4 bases and J by 2 bases; unmatched bases: 8.